Following are 3 T cell receptor beta chains from one sample sequenced in a study of T cells after posttransplantation cyclophosphamide. TCRdb's table, derived via immunoSEQ multiplex PCR, lists solely in-frame clones and lacks some. Recorded here are about 38,000 clones, none singletons. Sequencing used PBMCs. The receptors come from a man between 45 and 60 years old in good health, CMV-negative, and a related stem cell transplant donor.

This clone was recorded many times. The V and J genes are TRBV9 and TRBJ1-6; 10 bases agree with TRBD1. V lost 4 bases and J lost 9; bases outside the gene matches: 4. CDR1 is SGDLS and CDR2 is YYNGEE in the germline V gene. The CDR3 runs to 14 residues. The CDR3 nucleotides read TGTGCCAGCAGCTCGGGACAGGGGACTTCACCCCTCCACTTT. This codes for CASSSGQGTSPLHF.

This clone was picked up many times. V is TRBV7-9 and J is TRBJ2-2; a possible D gene is TRBD1 (5 bases). Germline V gene sequence: CDR1 SEHNR, CDR2 FQNEAQ (reference sequence). The germline V and J ends were trimmed by 3 bases and 5 bases, with 13 bases remaining between them. This CDR3 is 15 amino acids long. The DNA of the CDR3 is TGTGCCAGCAGCTTCCTGACAGAAGGAACCGGGGAGCTGTTTTTT. It is translated as CASSFLTEGTGELFF.

Ten or more counts support this clone. V usage is TRBV7-8 and J usage is TRBJ2-1, with 9 bases lining up with TRBD2. CDR3 length: 15 residues. V lost 0 bases, J lost 10 bases, and 7 bases stayed unmatched. Germline V gives CDR1 SGHVS, CDR2 FQNEAQ. The CDR3, as DNA: TGTGCCAGCAGCTTAGCGGGACGGCGGGGGGGAGAGCAGTTCTTC. Translated: CASSLAGRRGGEQFF.